The next 31 T cell receptor beta chains were all read from a single sample in a study of blood T cell repertoires in COVID-19. Sequencing was performed with immunoSEQ multiplex PCR; in TCRdb, only in-frame clones are kept and a portion is missing. The top ten hold more than 0.85% of the sample, which has roughly 380,000 clones, roughly four fifths seen once. The sequenced material came from peripheral blood. The receptors derive from a human donor with acute or convalescent COVID-19. The donor label of this sample is uncertain.

This chain joins TRBV27 and TRBJ1-2; no reliable D call. Trimming left V 2 bases short and J 4 bases short, with 14 bases between. CDR1 and CDR2 (germline): MNHEY, SMNVEV (reference sequence). This CDR3 region has 15 residues. This CDR3 reads CASSLEFNSPYGYTF. DNA for the CDR3: TGTGCCAGCAGTTTAGAATTTAACAGCCCCTATGGCTACACCTTC.

This chain connects TRBV29-1 to TRBJ2-3; possible D gene TRBD2, 5 bases. Deletions cut 7 bases from V and 1 base from J, with 21 bases between. CDR3 length: 16 amino acids. Germline V lookup: CDR1 SQVTM, CDR2 ANQGSEA. Written as DNA, the CDR3 is TGCAGCGCCACCCCCCGGGAAATTTGGGGCACAGATACGCAGTATTTT. Its translation: CSATPREIWGTDTQYF.

The chain joins TRBV27 to TRBJ2-3; D is perhaps TRBD2 (6 bases). The CDR3 sequence is 13 residues long. Per germline, CDR1 MNHEY and CDR2 SMNVEV (reference sequence). V was cut by 3 bases and J by 6 bases, with 10 bases left in between. The CDR3 sequence: CASSFRSGDTQYF. CDR3 nucleotide sequence: TGTGCCAGCAGTTTTAGAAGCGGGGATACGCAGTATTTT.

The chain is built from TRBV5-1 and TRBJ2-6; D might be TRBD2 (6 bases). V gave up 0 bases and J gave up 0 bases, with 13 bases separating them. Germline CDR1 reads SGHRS; CDR2 reads YFSETQ. The CDR3 runs 18 residues. The CDR3 DNA follows: TGCGCCAGCAGCTTGGAACGGGGGATGTCCTCTGGGGCCAACGTCCTGACTTTC. Its translation: CASSLERGMSSGANVLTF.

This chain joins TRBV6-4 and TRBJ2-2; D possibly corresponds to TRBD2 (5 bases). The CDR3 sequence is 14 residues long. CDR1 and CDR2 (germline): MRHNA, SNTAGT. Trimming took 6 bases from V and 8 from J, leaving 16 bases between them. CDR3: CASRGRREPGELFF. The DNA for the CDR3 is TGTGCCAGCAGGGGGAGACGGGAACCAGGGGAGCTGTTTTTT.

This chain links TRBV2 with TRBJ2-3; TRBD2 matches at 14 bases. Germline CDR1 and CDR2: SNHLY and FYNNEI. With 2 bases clipped from V and 6 bases from J, the junction kept 10 bases outside the gene matches. This CDR3 is 18 amino acids long. The CDR3: CASSEQLEGLAGADTQYF. The CDR3 nucleotides are TGTGCCAGCAGTGAACAGCTGGAGGGACTAGCGGGAGCCGATACGCAGTATTTT.

The sample holds a few counts of this clone. The V and J genes are TRBV2 and TRBJ1-1; 7 bases fit TRBD1. The germline V gene encodes CDR1 SNHLY and CDR2 FYNNEI. This CDR3 contains 13 residues. The V segment lost 6 bases and the J segment 3 bases; nucleotides outside the gene matches: 4. The DNA of the CDR3 is TGTGCCAGCAGCGCTCAGGGGGACACTGAAGCTTTCTTT. Amino acids: CASSAQGDTEAFF.

The chain has TRBV29-1 and TRBJ2-7; 9 bases are a match to TRBD1. This CDR3 comprises 12 residues. Per germline, CDR1 SQVTM and CDR2 ANQGSEA. J gave up 6 bases and V 5 bases, and 5 bases lay outside the gene matches. The CDR3 DNA reads TGCAGCGTTCTGACAGGGGGTCGCGAGCAGTACTTC. It specifies CSVLTGGREQYF.

This chain joins TRBV27 and TRBJ2-7; 12 bases match TRBD1. CDR1 and CDR2 from the germline V gene are MNHEY and SMNVEV (reference sequence). V lost 5 bases to trimming and J lost 6 bases; unmatched junction nucleotides: 8. This CDR3 comprises 15 residues. The CDR3 loop is CASSGPGTGGGEQYF. The CDR3 nucleotides are TGTGCCAGCAGTGGACCCGGGACAGGGGGCGGCGAGCAGTACTTC.

This clone has more than one count but fewer than ten. This chain links TRBV18 with TRBJ2-4, with TRBD1 identical over 12 bases. After removal of 1 base from V and 1 base from J, the junction contained 5 bases not matched to a gene. CDR1 is KGHSH and CDR2 is LQKENI in the germline V gene. The CDR3 extends over 18 amino acids. The CDR3 region has the DNA TGTGCCAGCTCACCACTCGGGACAGGGGGCTTGGCCAAAAACATTCAGTACTTC. It translates to CASSPLGTGGLAKNIQYF.

The rearrangement links TRBV4-1 to TRBJ1-2, with a weak D call TRBD1 (5 bases). The germline CDR1 and CDR2 sequences are MGHRA and YSYEKL. The CDR3 covers 15 residues. Trimming left V 4 bases short and J 8 bases short, with 20 bases between. CDR3 DNA sequence: TGCGCCAGCAGCCTGTACCCTAGTTCAGGGTACGGCTACACCTTC. Its protein product is CASSLYPSSGYGYTF.

This clone has only a few counts. This chain uses TRBV11-2 with TRBJ2-2, with D perhaps matching TRBD1 (6 bases). CDR1 and CDR2 from the germline V gene are SGHAT and FQNNGV. V was trimmed by 5 bases and J by 7 bases, leaving 14 bases between them. This CDR3 has 14 residues. The CDR3 region is CASSGNTGFGELFF. For the CDR3, the DNA is TGTGCCAGCAGCGGCAACACAGGGTTCGGGGAGCTGTTTTTT.

This clone has just one count. The J gene is TRBJ1-1, the V gene TRBV4-1, with 10 bases aligning to TRBD1. The CDR3 is 15 amino acids. V gave up 3 bases and J gave up 3 bases; unmatched junction bases: 4. Germline-derived CDR1 and CDR2 are MGHRA and YSYEKL. The CDR3 DNA reads as TGCGCCAGCAGCCAGGGACAGGGGCGCCACACTGAAGCTTTCTTT. This sequence encodes CASSQGQGRHTEAFF.

This chain links TRBV3-1 (or the pseudogene TRBV3-2) with TRBJ1-1, with D unresolved. The V and J ends lost 3 bases and 0 bases respectively, with 11 bases between them. This CDR3 contains 15 residues. CDR1 is LGHDT, CDR2 YNNKEL, per germline (reference sequence). This chain's CDR3 is CASSHYNSLNTEAFF. Written as DNA, the CDR3 is TGTGCCAGCAGCCATTACAACAGCTTGAACACTGAAGCTTTCTTT.

This clone is a singleton in its sample. The rearrangement uses TRBV25-1 and TRBJ2-5; 12 bases line up with TRBD1. CDR1 is MGHDK, CDR2 SYGVNS, per germline. The CDR3 spans 16 residues. V was clipped by 7 bases and J by 5 bases; unmatched bases: 11. The CDR3 loop reads CASTLPGQGAWETQYF. The CDR3 DNA reads TGTGCCAGCACCCTACCGGGACAGGGGGCATGGGAGACCCAGTACTTC.

The chain combines TRBV7-9 with TRBJ2-3; a weak D match, TRBD2 (6 bases). The CDR3 consists of 14 residues. Germline CDR1 reads SEHNR; CDR2 reads FQNEAQ (reference sequence). With 5 bases removed from V and 1 base from J, the gap between germline ends came to 10 bases. For the CDR3, the DNA is TGTGCCAGCAGCCGGGACTCCCGCACAGATACGCAGTATTTT. This sequence encodes CASSRDSRTDTQYF.

V gene TRBV3-1 (or the pseudogene TRBV3-2) combines with J gene TRBJ1-2; 7 bases line up with TRBD1. The germline CDR1 and CDR2 sequences are LGHDT and YNNKEL (reference sequence). After removal of 2 bases from V and 4 bases from J, the junction contained 4 bases not matched to a gene. The CDR3 is 14 amino acids. This chain's CDR3 is CASSQRGGGYGYTF. The DNA of the CDR3 is TGTGCCAGCAGCCAACGAGGGGGCGGCTATGGCTACACCTTC.

This sequence joins TRBV6-1 and TRBJ2-7; possible D gene TRBD1, 5 bases. The V end was cut by 3 bases, the J end by 2 bases, with 14 bases between. The CDR3 spans 15 residues. Germline values: CDR1 MNHNS, CDR2 SASEGT. CDR3 in DNA: TGTGCCAGCAGTGATGGGGCCGCCGCCCCCTACGAGCAGTACTTC. Amino acids: CASSDGAAAPYEQYF.

V is TRBV12-3 or TRBV12-4 and J is TRBJ2-1; no definite D call. The ends were cut back, 4 bases at V and 1 base at J, with 5 bases in the middle. The CDR3 extends over 13 amino acids. The CDR3 here is CASSSRSYNEQFF. The CDR3 nucleotides are TGTGCCAGCAGTTCCAGGTCCTACAATGAGCAGTTCTTC.

The chain employs TRBV7-9 and TRBJ1-2; a weak D match, TRBD1 (5 bases). The CDR3 spans 14 residues. Germline values: CDR1 SEHNR, CDR2 FQNEAQ (reference sequence). V shed 5 bases and J shed 4 bases, with 14 bases lying between them. The CDR3 protein is CASSSTGLAYGYTF. The DNA of the CDR3 is TGTGCCAGCAGCAGCACGGGACTGGCCTATGGCTACACCTTC.

On this clone: Other DNA sequences within the sample encode an identical CDR3. The CDR3 nucleotides read TGTGCCAGCAGTCTCGGACAGCCGAACACTGAAGCTTTCTTT. Translating gives CASSLGQPNTEAFF. The V gene is TRBV7-6, the J gene TRBJ1-1; TRBD1 is a possible D gene (6 bases). V lost 6 bases and J 1 base, leaving 12 bases between the germline ends. CDR3 length: 14 residues. CDR1 and CDR2 (germline): SGHVS, FNYEAQ.

CDR3 DNA sequence: TGTGCCACCTCGAAGAACCTAAACACTGAAGCTTTCTTT. Residues: CATSKNLNTEAFF. V gene TRBV6-5 combines with J gene TRBJ1-1; D is uncertain. Germline values: CDR1 MNHEY, CDR2 SVGAGI. V lost 10 bases to trimming and J lost 2 bases, with 14 bases between them. This CDR3 spans 13 amino acids.

The chain combines TRBV9 with TRBJ2-3, with TRBD2 matching over 8 bases. The junction had 10 bases not matched to a gene; V was cut back by 4 bases and J by 6 bases. This CDR3 is built from 15 residues. Germline values: CDR1 SGDLS, CDR2 YYNGEE. DNA for the CDR3: TGTGCCAGCAGCCCCGCGGGGGGCCAGGGGGATACGCAGTATTTT. Amino acid sequence: CASSPAGGQGDTQYF. The whole variable domain, filled in from reference TRBV9 and TRBJ2-3, reads DSGVTQTPKHLITATGQRVTLRCSPRSGDLSVYWYQQSLDQGLQFLIQYYNGEERAKGNILERFSAQQFPDLHSELNLSSLELGDSALYFCASSPAGGQGDTQYFGPGTRLTVL.

The chain uses TRBV19 and TRBJ2-7; a weak D match, TRBD1 (6 bases). This CDR3 spans 16 amino acids. Trimming pared 6 bases from V and 4 bases from J, leaving 22 bases between. The germline CDR1 and CDR2 sequences are LNHDA and SQIVND (reference sequence). CDR3 sequence reads: CASSPMDSAEGYEQYF. CDR3 nucleotides: TGTGCCAGTAGCCCAATGGACAGCGCAGAAGGGTACGAGCAGTACTTC.

The chain links TRBV27 to TRBJ2-1, with D maybe TRBD1 (6 bases). The germline V gene encodes CDR1 MNHEY and CDR2 SMNVEV (reference sequence). The CDR3 loop spans 20 amino acids. Trimming stripped 4 bases from V and 0 bases from J, with 25 bases between. The CDR3 DNA follows: TGTGCCAGCAGTTCATCCAACAGGGCGCGCCAGTCTTCCTCCTACAATGAGCAGTTCTTC. The encoded protein is CASSSSNRARQSSSYNEQFF.

The chain couples TRBV29-1 to TRBJ2-5; 7 bases are a match to TRBD1. V gave up 4 bases and J gave up 5 bases; unmatched junction bases: 7. The V gene's germline CDR1 is SQVTM and CDR2 ANQGSEA. The CDR3 totals 13 residues. CDR3: CSVGGGAWETQYF. The CDR3 DNA sequence: TGCAGCGTTGGAGGGGGCGCCTGGGAGACCCAGTACTTC. Based on the CDR3 plus reference TRBV29-1 and TRBJ2-5, the full variable domain is SAVISQKPSRDICQRGTSLTIQCQVDSQVTMMFWYRQQPGQSLTLIATANQGSEATYESGFVIDKFPISRPNLTFSTLTVSNMSPEDSSIYLCSVGGGAWETQYFGPGTRLLVL.

CDR3 in amino acids: CASQGSSSYNSPLHF. CDR3 DNA sequence: TGTGCCAGTCAGGGTTCAAGCTCCTATAATTCACCCCTCCACTTT. The chain couples TRBV6-5 to TRBJ1-6; possibly TRBD1 for D (5 bases). The CDR3 is 15 amino acids. The germline V gene encodes CDR1 MNHEY and CDR2 SVGAGI. Deletions cut 9 bases from V and 0 bases from J, with 12 bases between.

This clone was seen just once. The J gene is TRBJ2-1, the V gene TRBV19; 7 nucleotides match TRBD1. J was trimmed by 8 bases and V by 0 bases; bases with no gene match: 19. CDR1 is LNHDA and CDR2 is SQIVND in the germline V gene (reference sequence). The CDR3 is made up of 19 amino acids. The CDR3 loop reads CASSIEFYRGYGFLDEQFF. The CDR3 nucleotides are TGTGCCAGTAGTATAGAATTTTACAGGGGATACGGTTTTTTAGATGAGCAGTTCTTC.

This chain connects TRBV29-1 to TRBJ1-1; D is unclear. CDR1 is SQVTM and CDR2 is ANQGSEA in the germline V gene. This CDR3 is 16 amino acids long. V was clipped by 4 bases and J by 0 bases, with 18 bases between them. CDR3 sequence (DNA): TGCAGCGTTGCGGGGAGGCAGGTTTACATGAACACTGAAGCTTTCTTT. Amino acid sequence: CSVAGRQVYMNTEAFF.

V usage is TRBV5-1 and J usage is TRBJ2-2, with 8 bases lining up with TRBD1. The trim removed 4 bases at V and 0 bases at J, leaving 5 bases unmatched. Germline assignment: CDR1 SGHRS and CDR2 YFSETQ. This CDR3 region has 16 residues. CDR3 protein: CASSRNRGTNTGELFF. CDR3 sequence (DNA): TGCGCCAGCAGCCGTAACAGGGGGACGAACACCGGGGAGCTGTTTTTT.

This sequence joins TRBV19 and TRBJ1-2; D remains ambiguous. The V gene's germline CDR1 is LNHDA and CDR2 SQIVND (reference sequence). Trimming shortened V by 6 bases and J by 2 bases, and 16 bases separated the two germline ends. There are 15 residues in the CDR3. For the CDR3, the DNA is TGTGCCAGTAGCCCAACCCGCATAGAAAACTATGGCTACACCTTC. It specifies CASSPTRIENYGYTF.